The T cell receptor beta chain described here comes from a study of Tregs in tolerant kidney transplant recipients. At the level of the study: Recipients received nonmyeloablative bone marrow transplants from related graft donors, with transient mixed chimerism. Donor B cells were activated nine to eleven days on CD40L-expressing 3T3 cells. An approximately 3-day belatacept mixed lymphocyte reaction, sometimes plus 5-day graft donor restimulation, preceded CD4+CD25+CD127- sorting.

Comment on this clone: Its antigen is currently unknown.

The CDR3 runs to 19 residues. V trimming: 6 bases; J trimming: 4 bases; junction bases outside the gene matches: 22. Germline V gene lookup returns CDR1 SGHRS and CDR2 YFSETQ. Overall study findings and caveats: Few patients were studied, so findings need validation in larger groups.

Profiling relied on immunoSEQ multiplex PCR, and the TCRdb table lists in-frame clones only, not all of them. The table lists roughly 10,000 clones, more than 75% of them singletons, with about 6% in the top ten. The TCR was taken from a human patient who received a combined kidney and bone marrow transplant. The chain couples TRBV5-1 to TRBJ2-1; TRBD1 aligns across 7 bases. The source was Tregs from blood cultured with allogeneic cells, collected before the transplant. Here the CDR3 DNA reads TGCGCCAGCAAACCATGGACCTCCACAGGGGACGGGGCTTACAATGAGCAGTTCTTC. Protein: CASKPWTSTGDGAYNEQFF.